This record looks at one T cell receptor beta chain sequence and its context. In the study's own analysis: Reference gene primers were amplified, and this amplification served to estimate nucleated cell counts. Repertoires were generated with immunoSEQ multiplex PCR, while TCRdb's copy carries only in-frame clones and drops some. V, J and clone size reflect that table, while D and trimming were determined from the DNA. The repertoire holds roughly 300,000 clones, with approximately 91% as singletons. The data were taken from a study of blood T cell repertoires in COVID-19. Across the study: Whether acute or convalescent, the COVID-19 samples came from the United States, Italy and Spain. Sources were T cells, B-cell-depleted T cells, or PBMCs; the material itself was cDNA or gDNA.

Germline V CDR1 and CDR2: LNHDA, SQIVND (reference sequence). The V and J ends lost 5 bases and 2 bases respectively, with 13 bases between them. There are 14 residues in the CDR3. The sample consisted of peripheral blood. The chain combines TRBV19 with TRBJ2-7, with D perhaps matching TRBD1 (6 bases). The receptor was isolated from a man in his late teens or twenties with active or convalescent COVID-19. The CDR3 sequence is CASSPRTDTYEQYF. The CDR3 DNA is TGTGCCAGTAGTCCGCGGACAGATACCTACGAGCAGTACTTC.